This T cell receptor (beta chain) was captured by sequencing in a study of cytomegalovirus exposure and HLA in healthy donors. Study results and limitations: It was 150 to 200 TCR beta chains that were listed as cytomegalovirus-associated. Under in vitro conditions, a few CMV-associated chains were confirmed as specific for CMV antigens. Cytomegalovirus status was reportedly diagnosed by the classifier with high sensitivity and specificity.

This clone has only one observation. What it binds is unknown. The donors were part of the validation cohort, which consisted of under 150 subjects and was separate from the first cohort of 670 or so subjects. Libraries were prepared by immunoSEQ multiplex PCR; TCRdb keeps only in-frame clonotypes and omits some of them. The table has around 300,000 clones, around 86% seen once. CDR1 and CDR2 from the germline V gene are SGHRS and YFSETQ. After removal of 3 bases from V and 0 bases from J, the junction contained 3 bases not matched to a gene. The CDR3 covers 15 residues. This clonotype was sampled from a woman aged 18-29 years in good health and CMV-seronegative. Sequenced material: PBMCs. The V call is TRBV5-1, the J call TRBJ2-7, with 10 bases aligning to TRBD2. The chain's CDR3 is CASSSLAGVSYEQYF. CDR3 bases: TGCGCCAGCAGCTCCCTAGCGGGAGTCTCCTACGAGCAGTACTTC.